Below, one T cell receptor (beta chain) is given with its context. This clonotype was counted a few times. This clone's antigen is unknown. No base-level quality is on record; no much larger clone is a single base apart. The germline V gene supplies CDR1 MNHEY and CDR2 SVGAGI. Unmatched junction bases come to 11, with V trimmed by 5 bases and J by 2 bases. From its cysteine to its phenylalanine, the CDR3 spans 17 amino acids. Only the CDR3 part of the read is kept: 51 bases, read in frame from the first base. These data belong to a study of identical twins (dated by TCRdb to 2016 to 2017). Looking at the study overall: TCR alpha and beta repertoires from monozygotic twins, unrelated adults of various ages and cord blood were deep-sequenced to test whether fetal clonotypes persist. Replicate twin experiments were performed at different times using different library preparation protocols to rule out contamination. Beyond this particular receptor, the publication reports: Recombination models systematically underestimated out-of-frame TCR alpha sharing in monozygotic twins but agreed with sharing between unrelated individuals. Because the same donors could not be followed over many years, the conclusions relied on cross-sectional statistical analysis. Compared with coincidental sharing between unrelated individuals, out-of-frame TCR alpha sequences shared between twins showed an excess of sequences with low generation probability. Invariant T cells such as MAIT and iNKT could partly confound zero-insertion analyses, although diverse VJ usage argued against such confounding for most clonotypes. In beta out-of-frame sequences, excess twin sharing was weaker, because having fewer shared sequences lowered the signal-to-noise ratio. Abundant cord blood beta clonotypes carried fewer insertions; young adult naive repertoires showed a weaker similar trend, while memory repertoires showed none.

Library construction relied on 5' RACE. Sequencing used an Illumina HiSeq 2000. A universal primer binding site was added through template switching, and the final cDNA carried a unique molecular identifier so that TCR cDNA molecules could be counted accurately. Specific primers in the conserved constant-segment region were used to synthesize first-strand cDNA for TCR alpha and beta chains. Each cDNA library was double barcoded, with a SMART-Mk sample barcode plus Illumina barcodes, to control for contamination. TruSeq adapter sequences, together with Illumina sample barcodes, were added in two successive PCR steps. The Illumina HiSeq platform was used with custom primers to sequence TCR alpha and beta cDNA libraries. From the authors' description of their analysis: Unique molecular identifiers were extracted from raw reads with MiGEC, and CDR3 positions were determined with MiXCR. Recombination models were inferred per individual with the repgenHMM and IGoR tools using an EM algorithm. The analysis of shared clonotypes was done with the tcR package in R, with sharing normalized by the product of cloneset sizes. To study raw recombination without the effects of thymic and clonal selection, out-of-frame nonproductive sequences were analyzed. TCRdb handled the public reads itself, with Q25 trimming in fastp and clone calling in MiXCR, and kept productive beta chains. Rows with a matching CDR3 protein are joined into one entry that keeps the most common DNA and genes. These V and J calls originate from TCRdb's pipeline instead of the authors' own analysis. For this sample there are 250,000 to 350,000 distinct CDR3 sequences; nearly 9.5% appear just once. The ten largest clones add up to roughly 6.4% of the sample.

Every donor was a healthy Caucasian. Three pairs of female monozygotic twins, all aged 18 to 29 years, were included in the twin cohort. CD4+ and CD8+ T cell populations were isolated with positive isolation kits from Invitrogen. This same sample was also taken into another study, of yellow fever vaccine responses in identical twins. The second study also describes: According to the authors, the vaccine-induced T cell response in identical twins seemed to be partly convergent and partly specific to each individual. Focusing on identical twins, the study followed the T cell clones that responded to the vaccine, and did so with precision.

The sequenced material came from CD8+ T cells sorted from blood. The receptor's source is a woman between 18 and 29 years old in good health. The rearrangement joined TRBV6-5 to TRBJ2-5, with 10 bases matching TRBD2. The bases read TGTGCCAGCAGTCACCCCCCTAGCGGGGGAGCACAAGAGACCCAGTACTTC. This encodes CASSHPPSGGAQETQYF.